This T cell receptor beta chain was found in a study of blood T cell repertoires in COVID-19. With V trimmed by 3 bases and J by 8 bases, 10 bases remained unmatched. CDR3 length equals 16 residues. CDR1 and CDR2 (germline): MGHRA, YSYEKL. Sequencing was performed with immunoSEQ multiplex PCR; in TCRdb, only in-frame clones are kept and a portion is missing. The sample lists around 300,000 clones, approximately 87% occurring once. This clonotype originated in a woman between 45 and 60 years old with active or convalescent COVID-19. Sequencing input: peripheral blood. The chain uses TRBV4-1 and TRBJ1-6; 7 positions agree with TRBD1. The CDR3 DNA reads TGCGCCAGCAGCCAGGGACTGCCAGGGGGGTATTCACCCCTCCACTTT. Its translation is CASSQGLPGGYSPLHF.